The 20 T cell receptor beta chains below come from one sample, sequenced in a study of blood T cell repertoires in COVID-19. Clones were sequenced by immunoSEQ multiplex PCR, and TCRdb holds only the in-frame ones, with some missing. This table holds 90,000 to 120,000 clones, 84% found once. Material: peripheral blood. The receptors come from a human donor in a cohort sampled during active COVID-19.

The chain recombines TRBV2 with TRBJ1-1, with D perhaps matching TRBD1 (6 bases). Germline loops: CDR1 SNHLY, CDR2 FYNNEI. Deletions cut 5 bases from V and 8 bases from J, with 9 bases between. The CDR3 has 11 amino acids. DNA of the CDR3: TGTGCCAGCAGTCAGGGGAGAGAAGCTTTCTTT. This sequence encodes CASSQGREAFF.

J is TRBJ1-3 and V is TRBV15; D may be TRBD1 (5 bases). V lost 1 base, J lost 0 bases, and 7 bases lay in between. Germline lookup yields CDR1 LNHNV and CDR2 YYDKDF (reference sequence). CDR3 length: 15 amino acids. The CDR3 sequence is CATSRGRGSGNTIYF. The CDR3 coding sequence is TGTGCCACCAGCAGAGGGAGGGGCTCTGGAAACACCATATATTTT. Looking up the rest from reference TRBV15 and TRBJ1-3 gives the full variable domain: DAMVIQNPRYQVTQFGKPVTLSCSQTLNHNVMYWYQQKSSQAPKLLFHYYDKDFNNEADTPDNFQSRRPNTSFCFLDIRSPGLGDTAMYLCATSRGRGSGNTIYFGEGSWLTVV.

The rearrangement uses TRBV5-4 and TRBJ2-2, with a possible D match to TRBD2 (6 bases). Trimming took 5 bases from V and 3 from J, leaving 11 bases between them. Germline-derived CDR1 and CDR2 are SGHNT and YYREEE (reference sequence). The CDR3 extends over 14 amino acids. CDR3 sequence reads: CASSPGVDTGELFF. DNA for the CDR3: TGTGCCAGCAGTCCGGGGGTAGACACCGGGGAGCTGTTTTTT.

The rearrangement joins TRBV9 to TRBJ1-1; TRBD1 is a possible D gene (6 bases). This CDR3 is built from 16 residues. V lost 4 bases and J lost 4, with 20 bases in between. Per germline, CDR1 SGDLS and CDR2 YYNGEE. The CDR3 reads CASSLDSSAGLTEAFF. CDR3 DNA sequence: TGTGCCAGCAGCCTGGACAGCTCAGCTGGGCTCACTGAAGCTTTCTTT.

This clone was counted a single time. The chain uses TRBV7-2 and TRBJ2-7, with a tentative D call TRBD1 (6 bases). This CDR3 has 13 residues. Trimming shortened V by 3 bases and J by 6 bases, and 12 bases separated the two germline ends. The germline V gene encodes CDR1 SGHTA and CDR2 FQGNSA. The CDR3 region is CASSLGTGSEQYF. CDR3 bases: TGTGCCAGCAGCTTGGGTACAGGGAGCGAGCAGTACTTC.

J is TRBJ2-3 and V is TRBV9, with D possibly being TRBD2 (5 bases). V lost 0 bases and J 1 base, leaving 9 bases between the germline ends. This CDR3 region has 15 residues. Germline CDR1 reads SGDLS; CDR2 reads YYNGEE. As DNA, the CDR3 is TGTGCCAGCAGCGTAGGGAATAGCGGCACAGATACGCAGTATTTT. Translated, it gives CASSVGNSGTDTQYF. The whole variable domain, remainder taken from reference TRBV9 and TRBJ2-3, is DSGVTQTPKHLITATGQRVTLRCSPRSGDLSVYWYQQSLDQGLQFLIQYYNGEERAKGNILERFSAQQFPDLHSELNLSSLELGDSALYFCASSVGNSGTDTQYFGPGTRLTVL.

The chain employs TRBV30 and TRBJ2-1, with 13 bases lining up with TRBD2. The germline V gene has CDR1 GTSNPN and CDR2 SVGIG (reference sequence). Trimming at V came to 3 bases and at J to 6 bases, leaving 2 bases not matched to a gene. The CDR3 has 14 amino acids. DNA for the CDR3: TGTGCCTGGAGGGGACTAGCGGGACTCAATGAGCAGTTCTTC. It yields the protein CAWRGLAGLNEQFF.

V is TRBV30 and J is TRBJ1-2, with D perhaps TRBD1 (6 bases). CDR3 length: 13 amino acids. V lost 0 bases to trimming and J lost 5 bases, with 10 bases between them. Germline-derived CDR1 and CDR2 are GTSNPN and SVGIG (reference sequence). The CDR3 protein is CAWSVQGEYGYTF. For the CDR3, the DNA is TGTGCCTGGAGTGTACAGGGAGAGTATGGCTACACCTTC.

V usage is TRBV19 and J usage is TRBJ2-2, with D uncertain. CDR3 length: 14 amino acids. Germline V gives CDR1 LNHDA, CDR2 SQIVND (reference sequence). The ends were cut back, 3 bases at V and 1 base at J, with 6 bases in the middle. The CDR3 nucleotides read TGTGCCAGTAGTATGACTGAGAACACCGGGGAGCTGTTTTTT. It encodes CASSMTENTGELFF.

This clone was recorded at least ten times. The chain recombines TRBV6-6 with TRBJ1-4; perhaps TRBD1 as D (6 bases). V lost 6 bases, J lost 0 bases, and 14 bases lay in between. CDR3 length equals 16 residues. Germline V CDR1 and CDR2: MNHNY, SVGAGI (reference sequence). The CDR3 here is CASSGQSVSTNEKLFF. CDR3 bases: TGTGCCAGCAGCGGACAGTCGGTATCAACTAATGAAAAACTGTTTTTT.

The CDR3 region has the DNA TGCGCCAGCAGCGCCAGCGGGACTCTCCAAGAGACCCAGTACTTC. It is translated as CASSASGTLQETQYF. V and J are TRBV5-1 and TRBJ2-5, with 7 bases identical to TRBD2. CDR1 is SGHRS, CDR2 YFSETQ, per germline. This CDR3 is 15 amino acids long. J gave up 1 base and V 4 bases, and 7 bases lay outside the gene matches.

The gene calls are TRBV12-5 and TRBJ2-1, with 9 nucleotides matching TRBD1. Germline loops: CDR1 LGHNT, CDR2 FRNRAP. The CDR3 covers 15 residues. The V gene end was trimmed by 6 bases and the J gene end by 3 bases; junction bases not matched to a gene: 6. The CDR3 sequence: CASGPGQGYYNEQFF. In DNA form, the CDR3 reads TGTGCTAGTGGACCCGGACAGGGGTACTACAATGAGCAGTTCTTC.

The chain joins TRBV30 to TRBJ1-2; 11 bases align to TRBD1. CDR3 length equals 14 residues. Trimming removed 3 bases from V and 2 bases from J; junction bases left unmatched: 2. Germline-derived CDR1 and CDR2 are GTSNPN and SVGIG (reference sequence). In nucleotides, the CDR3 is TGTGCCTGGAGGGGACAGGGGGGGAACTATGGCTACACCTTC. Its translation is CAWRGQGGNYGYTF.

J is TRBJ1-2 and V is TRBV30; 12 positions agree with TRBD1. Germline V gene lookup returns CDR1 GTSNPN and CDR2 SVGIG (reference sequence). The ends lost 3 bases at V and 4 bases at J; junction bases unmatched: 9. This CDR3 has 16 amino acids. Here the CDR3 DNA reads TGTGCCTGGAGGGAGGGCGGGACAGGGGGCGGCTATGGCTACACCTTC. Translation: CAWREGGTGGGYGYTF.

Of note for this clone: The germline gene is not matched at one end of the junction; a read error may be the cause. CDR3 sequence: CASSPSDSPRF. CDR3 sequence (DNA): TGTGCCAGCAGCCCCTCGGACAGCCCCAGATTT. This chain uses TRBV3-1 (or the pseudogene TRBV3-2) with TRBJ1-4, with D possibly matching TRBD1 (6 bases). The length of the CDR3 is 11 residues. Germline CDR1 is LGHDT and CDR2 is YNNKEL (reference sequence).

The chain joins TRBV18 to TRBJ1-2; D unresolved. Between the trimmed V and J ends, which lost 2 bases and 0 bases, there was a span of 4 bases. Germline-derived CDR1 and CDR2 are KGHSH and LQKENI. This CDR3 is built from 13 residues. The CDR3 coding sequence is TGTGCCAGCTCACCATCGGCTAACTATGGCTACACCTTC. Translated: CASSPSANYGYTF.

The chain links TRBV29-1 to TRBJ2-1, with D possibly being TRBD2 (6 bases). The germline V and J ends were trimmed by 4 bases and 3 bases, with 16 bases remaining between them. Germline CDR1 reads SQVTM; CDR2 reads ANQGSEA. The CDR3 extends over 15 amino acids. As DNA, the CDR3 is TGCAGCGTTGGGGATGGGGGACTTATCTACAATGAGCAGTTCTTC. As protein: CSVGDGGLIYNEQFF.

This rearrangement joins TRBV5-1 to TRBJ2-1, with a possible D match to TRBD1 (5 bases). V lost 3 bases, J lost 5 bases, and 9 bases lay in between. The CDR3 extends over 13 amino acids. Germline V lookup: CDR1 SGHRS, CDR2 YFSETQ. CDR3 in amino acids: CASSWGPDNEQFF. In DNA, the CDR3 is TGCGCCAGCAGCTGGGGCCCTGACAATGAGCAGTTCTTC.

For the CDR3, the DNA is TGTGCCAGCTCACCACCGGGTCGGGAGAGAACAATCAATGAGCAGTTCTTC. Its translation is CASSPPGRERTINEQFF. The V and J genes are TRBV18 and TRBJ2-1; TRBD2 is a possible D gene (6 bases). The germline V and J ends were trimmed by 0 bases and 6 bases, with 18 bases remaining between them. CDR1 and CDR2 (germline): KGHSH, LQKENI. This CDR3 comprises 17 residues. Full variable domain (missing parts from reference TRBV18 and TRBJ2-1): NAGVMQNPRHLVRRRGQEARLRCSPMKGHSHVYWYRQLPEEGLKFMVYLQKENIIDESGMPKERFSAEFPKEGPSILRIQQVVRGDSAAYFCASSPPGRERTINEQFFGPGTRLTVL.

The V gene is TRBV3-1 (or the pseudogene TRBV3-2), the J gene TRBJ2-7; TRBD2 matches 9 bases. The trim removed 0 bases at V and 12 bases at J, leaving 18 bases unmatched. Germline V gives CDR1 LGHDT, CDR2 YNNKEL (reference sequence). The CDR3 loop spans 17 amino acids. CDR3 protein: CASSQDPSGTYGKVAYF. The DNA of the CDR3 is TGTGCCAGCAGCCAAGACCCTAGCGGGACCTATGGGAAAGTGGCGTACTTC.